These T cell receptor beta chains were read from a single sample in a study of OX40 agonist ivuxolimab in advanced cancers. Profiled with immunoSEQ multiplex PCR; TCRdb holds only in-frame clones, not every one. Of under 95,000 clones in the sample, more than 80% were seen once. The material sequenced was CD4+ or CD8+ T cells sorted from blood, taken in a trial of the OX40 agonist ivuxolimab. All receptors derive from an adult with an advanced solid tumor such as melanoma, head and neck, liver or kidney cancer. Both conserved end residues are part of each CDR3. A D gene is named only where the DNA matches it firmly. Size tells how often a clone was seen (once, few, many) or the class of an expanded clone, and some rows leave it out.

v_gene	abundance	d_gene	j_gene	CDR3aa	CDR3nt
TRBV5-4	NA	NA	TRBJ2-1	CASSLPLQGVNEQFF	TGTGCCAGCAGCTTGCCGCTACAGGGAGTCAATGAGCAGTTCTTC
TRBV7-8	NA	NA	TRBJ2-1	CASSLPRGGESYNEQFF	TGTGCCAGCAGCTTACCAAGGGGGGGGGAGTCCTACAATGAGCAGTTCTTC
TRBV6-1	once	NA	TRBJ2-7	CASSAGIAQLSYEQYF	TGTGCCAGCAGTGCGGGGATAGCGCAGCTGTCCTACGAGCAGTACTTC
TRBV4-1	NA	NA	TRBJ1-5	CASSHNRDQPQHF	TGCGCCAGCAGCCACAACCGGGATCAGCCCCAGCATTTT
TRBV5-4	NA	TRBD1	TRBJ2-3	CASSLSLGGTGTDTQYF	TGTGCCAGCAGCTTGAGTTTAGGGGGCACGGGCACAGATACGCAGTATTTT
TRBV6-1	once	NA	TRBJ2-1	CASTKAYNEQFF	TGTGCCAGCACCAAAGCGTACAATGAGCAGTTCTTC
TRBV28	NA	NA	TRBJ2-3	CASRLGIEGPTDTQYF	TGTGCCAGCAGGTTGGGTATCGAGGGACCCACAGATACGCAGTATTTT
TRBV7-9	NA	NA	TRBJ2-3	CASSNPRGGTDTQYF	TGTGCCAGCAGCAATCCCAGGGGTGGCACAGATACGCAGTATTTT
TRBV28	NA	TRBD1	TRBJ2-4	CASSSRDRVTLAKNIQYF	TGTGCCAGCAGTAGCCGGGACAGGGTGACTCTAGCCAAAAACATTCAGTACTTC
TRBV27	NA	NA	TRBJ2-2	CASSLGTNTGELFF	TGTGCCAGCAGTTTAGGAACGAACACCGGGGAGCTGTTTTTT
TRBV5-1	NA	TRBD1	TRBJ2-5	CASSPGDSQETQYF	TGCGCCAGCAGCCCCGGGGACAGCCAAGAGACCCAGTACTTC
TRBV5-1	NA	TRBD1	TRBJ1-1	CASTKGGGAPVPEAFF	TGCGCCAGCACGAAGGGAGGGGGCGCGCCGGTTCCTGAAGCTTTCTTT
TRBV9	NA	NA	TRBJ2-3	CASSEKDTQYF	TGTGCCAGCAGCGAGAAGGATACGCAGTATTTT
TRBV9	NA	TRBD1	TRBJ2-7	CASSVAWDRGTYEQYF	TGTGCCAGCAGCGTAGCTTGGGACAGGGGGACATACGAGCAGTACTTC
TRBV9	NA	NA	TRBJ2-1	CASSPDYLSSYNEQFF	TGTGCCAGCAGCCCCGACTACCTCAGCTCCTACAATGAGCAGTTCTTC
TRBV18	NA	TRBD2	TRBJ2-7	CASSPGLAGGPDFREQYF	TGTGCCAGCTCACCAGGACTAGCGGGAGGGCCCGACTTTCGGGAGCAGTACTTC
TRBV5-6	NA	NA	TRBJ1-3	CASSPRRNTIYF	TGTGCCAGCAGCCCGAGGAGAAACACCATATATTTT
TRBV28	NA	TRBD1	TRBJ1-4	CASSSQGATNEKLFF	TGTGCCAGCAGCTCTCAGGGGGCAACTAATGAAAAACTGTTTTTT
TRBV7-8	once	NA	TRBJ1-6	CASSLFNSPLHF	TGTGCCAGCAGCCTCTTCAATTCACCCCTCCACTTT
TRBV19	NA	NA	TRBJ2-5	CASSINGGETQYF	TGTGCCAGTAGTATTAACGGCGGAGAGACCCAGTACTTC
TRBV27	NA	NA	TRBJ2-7	CASSLEAGPYEQYF	TGTGCCAGCAGCTTGGAGGCCGGACCCTACGAGCAGTACTTC
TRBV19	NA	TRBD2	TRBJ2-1	CASSIDWSSGTYNEQFF	TGTGCCAGTAGTATAGATTGGTCGAGCGGGACCTACAATGAGCAGTTCTTC
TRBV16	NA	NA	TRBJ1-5	CASSQSQINQPQHF	TGTGCCAGCAGCCAAAGCCAGATTAATCAGCCCCAGCATTTT
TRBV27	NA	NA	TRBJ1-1	CASSLGLVNTEAFF	TGTGCCAGCAGTTTGGGACTGGTTAACACTGAAGCTTTCTTT
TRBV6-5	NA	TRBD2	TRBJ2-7	CASSSSGLAGGGEQYF	TGTGCCAGCAGTTCCTCCGGACTAGCGGGAGGTGGGGAGCAGTACTTC
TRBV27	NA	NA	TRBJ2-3	CASSLLTSTDTQYF	TGTGCCAGCAGTTTACTCACTAGCACAGATACGCAGTATTTT
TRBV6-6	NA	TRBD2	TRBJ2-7	CASSYLGREKDEQYF	TGTGCCAGCAGTTATTTGGGGCGGGAGAAGGACGAGCAGTACTTC
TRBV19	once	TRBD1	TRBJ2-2	CAADRGVTGELFF	TGTGCCGCGGACAGGGGTGTGACCGGGGAGCTGTTTTTT
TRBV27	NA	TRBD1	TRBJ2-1	CASSFRGQGTGQFF	TGTGCCAGCAGTTTCCGGGGACAGGGCACTGGGCAGTTCTTC
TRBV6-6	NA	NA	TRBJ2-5	CASSYLGRYQETQYF	TGTGCCAGCAGTTACCTCGGCCGGTACCAAGAGACCCAGTACTTC
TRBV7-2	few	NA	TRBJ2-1	CASRRSALSNEQFF	TGTGCCAGCAGAAGGAGCGCACTGAGCAATGAGCAGTTCTTC
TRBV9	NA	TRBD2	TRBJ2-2	CASSSSGSNTGELFF	TGTGCCAGCAGCTCTAGCGGGAGTAACACCGGGGAGCTGTTTTTT
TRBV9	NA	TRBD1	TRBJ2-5	CASSVEDREQETQYF	TGTGCCAGCAGCGTAGAGGACAGGGAGCAAGAGACCCAGTACTTC
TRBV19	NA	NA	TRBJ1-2	CASSHQQQGIYGYTF	TGTGCCAGTAGTCACCAACAGCAGGGCATCTATGGCTACACCTTC
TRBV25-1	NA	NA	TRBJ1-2	CASSESGNPKNYGYTF	TGTGCCAGCTCGGAATCCGGCAACCCCAAGAACTATGGCTACACCTTC
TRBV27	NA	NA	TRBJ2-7	CASSFGTEQYF	TGTGCCAGCAGTTTCGGCACCGAGCAGTACTTC
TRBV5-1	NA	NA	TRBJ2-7	CASSPLGGGSYEQYF	TGCGCCAGCAGCCCCTTGGGAGGAGGGTCCTACGAGCAGTACTTC
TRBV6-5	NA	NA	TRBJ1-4	CASSPLPRREKLFF	TGTGCCAGCAGCCCCCTACCGCGGAGAGAAAAACTGTTTTTT
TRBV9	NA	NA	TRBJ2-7	CASSVAGLTSYEQYF	TGTGCCAGCAGCGTAGCGGGGCTGACCTCCTACGAGCAGTACTTC
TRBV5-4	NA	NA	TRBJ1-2	CASSLWGVGYGYTF	TGTGCCAGCAGCTTGTGGGGGGTTGGGTATGGCTACACCTTC
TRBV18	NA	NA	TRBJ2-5	CASSRQETQYF	TGTGCCAGCTCACGCCAAGAGACCCAGTACTTC
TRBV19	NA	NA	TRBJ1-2	CASSNETGYRHGYTF	TGTGCCAGTAGTAACGAGACAGGTTACCGCCATGGCTACACCTTC
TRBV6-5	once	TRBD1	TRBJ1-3	CASSRTGGTGNTIYF	TGTGCCAGCAGTAGGACAGGGGGGACTGGAAACACCATATATTTT
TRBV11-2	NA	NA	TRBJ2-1	CASSLVPGGRLYNEQFF	TGTGCCAGCAGCTTAGTTCCTGGCGGGCGGCTCTACAATGAGCAGTTCTTC
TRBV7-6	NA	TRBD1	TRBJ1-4	CASSPRTGSATNEKLFF	TGTGCCAGCAGCCCCAGGACAGGGAGCGCAACTAATGAAAAACTGTTTTTT
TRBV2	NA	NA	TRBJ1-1	CAGLDGSEAFF	TGTGCCGGACTTGACGGGTCGGAAGCTTTCTTT
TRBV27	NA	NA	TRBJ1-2	CASSAGYGYTF	TGTGCCAGCAGTGCAGGCTATGGCTACACCTTC
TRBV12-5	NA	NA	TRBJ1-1	CASGVTGTEAFF	TGTGCTAGTGGTGTGACCGGCACTGAAGCTTTCTTT
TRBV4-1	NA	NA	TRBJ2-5	CASSREEEFGVTRETQYF	TGCGCCAGCAGCCGAGAAGAAGAATTCGGGGTTACCCGGGAGACCCAGTACTTC
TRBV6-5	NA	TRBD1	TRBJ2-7	CASSPGTGRYEQYF	TGTGCCAGCAGTCCCGGGACAGGGAGGTACGAGCAGTACTTC
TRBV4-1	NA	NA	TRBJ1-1	CASSHDRSGATEAFF	TGCGCCAGCAGCCATGACAGATCTGGGGCCACTGAAGCTTTCTTT
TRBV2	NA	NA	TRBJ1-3	CASSERSGYGNTIYF	TGTGCCAGCAGTGAGAGGTCAGGGTATGGAAACACCATATATTTT
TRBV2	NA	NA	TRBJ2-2	CASIRDEVTGELFF	TGTGCCAGCATTCGAGATGAGGTCACCGGGGAGCTGTTTTTT
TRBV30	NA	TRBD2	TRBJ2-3	CASMTSGRDRDTDTQYF	TGTGCCAGTATGACTAGCGGGAGGGATAGGGATACAGATACGCAGTATTTT
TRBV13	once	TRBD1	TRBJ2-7	CASTLGQGTYEQYF	TGTGCCAGCACCCTGGGACAGGGGACCTACGAGCAGTACTTC
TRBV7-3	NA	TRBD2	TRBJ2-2	CASTRSAHSGRAIGELFF	TGTGCCAGCACCCGAAGCGCCCATAGCGGGAGGGCCATCGGGGAGCTGTTTTTT